These 18 T cell receptor beta chains came from one sample sequenced in a study of T cell changes during pregnancy in multiple sclerosis. Using immunoSEQ multiplex PCR, the repertoire was profiled, and TCRdb retains in-frame clones only, with some absent. The repertoire holds under 50,000 clones, 92% seen once, with roughly 5% in the top ten. The source was CD8+ T cells from peripheral blood mononuclear cells, collected in the third trimester of pregnancy. These TCRs come from a female donor with multiple sclerosis, enrolled in a pregnancy study.

The chain couples TRBV6-5 to TRBJ1-5; 8 nucleotides align to TRBD1. With V trimmed by 0 bases and J by 6 bases, 4 bases remained unmatched. The CDR3 totals 15 residues. Germline V gives CDR1 MNHEY, CDR2 SVGAGI. The CDR3 nucleotides are TGTGCCAGCAGTTACTCGGCAGGGGGCGGTCAGCCCCAGCATTTT. Its protein is CASSYSAGGGQPQHF.

This sequence joins TRBV19 and TRBJ2-7, with TRBD1 identical over 7 bases. CDR1 and CDR2 from the germline V gene are LNHDA and SQIVND (reference sequence). Trimming took 5 bases from V and 5 from J; bases not matched to a gene: 9. The CDR3 has 14 amino acids. The chain's CDR3 is CASSVGTVPNEQYF. The CDR3 DNA reads as TGTGCCAGTAGTGTCGGGACAGTTCCCAACGAGCAGTACTTC.

The chain links TRBV30 to TRBJ1-1; 9 positions match TRBD1. Trimming took 3 bases from V and 6 from J; bases not matched to a gene: 5. Per the germline V gene, CDR1 is GTSNPN and CDR2 is SVGIG (reference sequence). This CDR3 has 13 amino acids. The CDR3 nucleotides read TGTGCCTGGAGGCTACAGGGGGCGCCTGAAGCTTTCTTT. Translating gives CAWRLQGAPEAFF.

The chain joins TRBV4-3 to TRBJ2-2, with TRBD2 identical over 8 bases. This CDR3 spans 17 amino acids. Germline V gene lookup returns CDR1 LGHNA and CDR2 YSLEER. The V segment lost 2 bases and the J segment 3 bases; nucleotides outside the gene matches: 8. This chain's CDR3 is CASSQRLAGGYTGELFF. The CDR3 nucleotides are TGCGCCAGCAGCCAACGGCTCGCGGGAGGATACACCGGGGAGCTGTTTTTT.

V usage is TRBV6-4 and J usage is TRBJ2-3, with 9 bases lining up with TRBD2. The CDR3 extends over 15 amino acids. Trimming took 3 bases from V and 4 from J; bases not matched to a gene: 5. Germline V gene sequence: CDR1 MRHNA, CDR2 SNTAGT. CDR3 sequence: CASSEKAGGADTQYF. Written as DNA, the CDR3 is TGTGCCAGCAGTGAGAAGGCGGGAGGGGCAGATACGCAGTATTTT.

The chain uses TRBV19 and TRBJ2-3; 9 nucleotides align to TRBD2. Germline V gene lookup returns CDR1 LNHDA and CDR2 SQIVND (reference sequence). CDR3 size: 14 residues. Trimming at V came to 6 bases and at J to 4 bases, leaving 5 bases not matched to a gene. CDR3 coding DNA: TGTGCCAGTAGCCTGACTAGCGGAGCAGATACGCAGTATTTT. Translating it yields CASSLTSGADTQYF.

As regards this clone: Germline and junction disagree at one end, which may indicate a read error. V is TRBV13 and J is TRBJ2-1; TRBD2 matches at 7 bases. The length of the CDR3 is 16 residues. Germline V gene lookup returns CDR1 PRHDT and CDR2 FYEKMQ (reference sequence). For the CDR3, the DNA is TGTGCCAGCAGCTCCCGGGGGGAGGGAACCTACAGTGAGCAGTTCTTC. It translates to CASSSRGEGTYSEQFF.

This chain connects TRBV4-1 to TRBJ2-1; perhaps TRBD2 as D (5 bases). V gave up 7 bases and J gave up 1 base, with 11 bases separating them. CDR3 length: 14 amino acids. CDR1 and CDR2 (germline): MGHRA, YSYEKL. CDR3 protein: CASNVATSYNEQFF. The CDR3 bases are TGCGCCAGCAACGTAGCGACGTCCTACAATGAGCAGTTCTTC.

The chain combines TRBV6-1 with TRBJ2-1; TRBD2 matches 7 bases. The V and J ends lost 5 bases and 1 base, in that order; junction bases with no gene match: 5. Per the germline V gene, CDR1 is MNHNS and CDR2 is SASEGT. The CDR3 has 15 residues. CDR3 loop: CASSPSAGSYNEQFF. The CDR3 DNA follows: TGTGCCAGCAGTCCCTCAGCGGGATCCTACAATGAGCAGTTCTTC.

This chain connects TRBV5-1 to TRBJ2-7, with D maybe TRBD1 (5 bases). V was pared by 4 bases and J by 6 bases, with 17 bases between. Germline CDR1 is SGHRS and CDR2 is YFSETQ. This CDR3 contains 14 residues. The DNA of the CDR3 is TGCGCCAGCAGCGTTGGCGCAGGGTCACCCGAGCAGTACTTC. Its protein product is CASSVGAGSPEQYF. The full variable domain, in which reference TRBV5-1 and TRBJ2-7 provide the parts outside the CDR3, is KAGVTQTPRYLIKTRGQQVTLSCSPISGHRSVSWYQQTPGQGLQFLFEYFSETQRNKGNFPGRFSGRQFSNSRSEMNVSTLELGDSALYLCASSVGAGSPEQYFGPGTRLTVT.

V and J are TRBV5-4 and TRBJ2-2; D is unclear. The CDR3 is 15 residues long. With 4 bases removed from V and 4 bases from J, the gap between germline ends came to 14 bases. Per germline, CDR1 SGHNT and CDR2 YYREEE (reference sequence). The CDR3 loop is CASSPPSVSTGELFF. The CDR3 DNA sequence: TGTGCCAGCAGCCCGCCGAGCGTGAGCACCGGGGAGCTGTTTTTT.

This clone has a count of ten or more. The J gene is TRBJ1-1, the V gene TRBV29-1; the D is unclear. CDR3 length: 10 residues. Germline V CDR1 and CDR2: SQVTM, ANQGSEA. V was trimmed by 2 bases and J by 7 bases, leaving 5 bases between them. As DNA, the CDR3 is TGCAGCGTTGAATTCGGTGAAGCTTTCTTT. Amino acids: CSVEFGEAFF.

This rearrangement joins TRBV27 to TRBJ2-1; D remains unclear. The V end lost 5 bases, the J end lost 0 bases, and 14 bases lay between the germline ends. The germline V gene encodes CDR1 MNHEY and CDR2 SMNVEV (reference sequence). The CDR3 has 16 amino acids. CDR3 region: CASSPSWLASYNEQFF. The CDR3 coding sequence is TGTGCCAGCAGTCCGTCTTGGTTGGCCTCCTACAATGAGCAGTTCTTC.

V is TRBV27 and J is TRBJ1-1, with D unresolved. Trimming pared 8 bases from V and 3 bases from J, leaving 22 bases between. The CDR3 extends over 16 amino acids. CDR1 and CDR2 from the germline V gene are MNHEY and SMNVEV (reference sequence). Written as DNA, the CDR3 is TGTGCCAGCCATTACCTTAAATTATTGAGAGACACTGAAGCTTTCTTT. Translated: CASHYLKLLRDTEAFF.

The rearrangement links TRBV28 to TRBJ2-5; the D gene is possibly TRBD2 (6 bases). V lost 5 bases and J lost 5, with 12 bases in between. The germline V gene has CDR1 MDHEN and CDR2 SYDVKM. This CDR3 contains 13 residues. CDR3 DNA sequence: TGTGCCAGCAGTGGACCGGGACTTGAGACCCAGTACTTC. Its translation is CASSGPGLETQYF. Filled out from reference TRBV28 and TRBJ2-5, the complete variable domain reads DVKVTQSSRYLVKRTGEKVFLECVQDMDHENMFWYRQDPGLGLRLIYFSYDVKMKEKGDIPEGYSVSREKKERFSLILESASTNQTSMYLCASSGPGLETQYFGPGTRLLVL.

This clone was detected once. The V gene is TRBV19, the J gene TRBJ2-7, with a weak D call TRBD1 (6 bases). The V end lost 5 bases, the J end lost 1 base, and 12 bases lay between the germline ends. The CDR3 is made up of 14 amino acids. Germline lookup yields CDR1 LNHDA and CDR2 SQIVND (reference sequence). This chain's CDR3 is CASSPTTGSYEQYF. The CDR3 DNA reads as TGTGCCAGTAGTCCCACGACAGGTTCCTACGAGCAGTACTTC.

This clone has more than one count but fewer than ten. CDR3 sequence reads: CASSVEGLWGDTIYF. CDR3 sequence (DNA): TGTGCCAGCAGCGTAGAAGGTCTATGGGGCGACACCATATATTTT. The chain combines TRBV9 with TRBJ1-3; TRBD1 is a possible D gene (5 bases). The CDR3 runs to 15 residues. V dropped 0 bases and J dropped 8 bases, with 15 bases sitting between them. Germline assignment: CDR1 SGDLS and CDR2 YYNGEE.

The gene calls are TRBV5-6 and TRBJ2-2; the D is unclear. Germline-derived CDR1 and CDR2 are SGHDT and YYEEEE. V lost 6 bases to trimming and J lost 2 bases, with 2 bases between them. The CDR3 consists of 11 residues. In DNA, the CDR3 is TGTGCCAGCACAAACACCGGGGAGCTGTTTTTT. Protein product: CASTNTGELFF. Drawing the rest from reference TRBV5-6 and TRBJ2-2, the complete variable domain is DAGVTQSPTHLIKTRGQQVTLRCSPKSGHDTVSWYQQALGQGPQFIFQYYEEEERQRGNFPDRFSGHQFPNYSSELNVNALLLGDSALYLCASTNTGELFFGEGSRLTVL.